These 28 T cell receptor beta chains came from one sample sequenced in a study of blood T cell repertoires in COVID-19 (dated by TCRdb to the early 2020s). Library method: the immunoSEQ multiplex PCR assay. The table was pulled from immuneACCESS by TCRdb, which kept in-frame rearrangements only. Such tables lose some clones; where checked, under half of the loss comes from unresolved V genes, and the rest has no known cause. This sample comprises under 200,000 clones, almost 90% of them detected only once. Around 1.7% of the sample lies in the top ten. The source material was peripheral blood. These receptors were collected from a man between 18 and 29 years old with active or convalescent COVID-19.

The V and J genes are TRBV30 and TRBJ1-1; D is unclear. CDR3 length: 13 residues. Trimming removed 5 bases from V and 2 bases from J, with 12 bases in between. Germline CDR1 and CDR2: GTSNPN and SVGIG (reference sequence). The CDR3, as DNA: TGTGCCTGGGACCGGCAGGTCAACACTGAAGCTTTCTTT. Amino acid sequence: CAWDRQVNTEAFF.

V usage is TRBV7-2 and J usage is TRBJ1-5, with D perhaps matching TRBD1 (5 bases). Looked up from germline, CDR1 is SGHTA and CDR2 is FQGNSA. V lost 6 bases, J lost 4 bases, and 10 bases lay in between. The CDR3 is 13 residues long. CDR3 sequence: CASRSDRNQPQHF. In DNA, the CDR3 is TGTGCCAGCAGATCAGACAGAAATCAGCCCCAGCATTTT. Together with reference TRBV7-2 and TRBJ1-5, the CDR3 gives the full variable domain: GAGVSQSPSNKVTEKGKDVELRCDPISGHTALYWYRQSLGQGLEFLIYFQGNSAPDKSGLPSDRFSAERTGGSVSTLTIQRTQQEDSAVYLCASRSDRNQPQHFGDGTRLSIL.

J is TRBJ1-2 and V is TRBV27, with TRBD1 identical over 7 bases. Germline V CDR1 and CDR2: MNHEY, SMNVEV (reference sequence). V dropped 0 bases and J dropped 4; count of bases not matched to a gene: 5. CDR3 length equals 15 residues. CDR3 amino acids: CASSLSPGQIYGYTF. CDR3 coding DNA: TGTGCCAGCAGTTTATCCCCGGGACAGATCTATGGCTACACCTTC.

The chain uses TRBV19 and TRBJ2-1; D uncertain. This CDR3 is built from 13 residues. Deletions cut 6 bases from V and 6 bases from J, with 12 bases between. Looked up from germline, CDR1 is LNHDA and CDR2 is SQIVND (reference sequence). The CDR3: CASRDSVGNEQFF. CDR3 sequence (DNA): TGTGCCAGTAGAGACTCAGTCGGCAATGAGCAGTTCTTC. Based on the CDR3 plus reference TRBV19 and TRBJ2-1, the full variable domain is DGGITQSPKYLFRKEGQNVTLSCEQNLNHDAMYWYRQDPGQGLRLIYYSQIVNDFQKGDIAEGYSVSREKKESFPLTVTSAQKNPTAFYLCASRDSVGNEQFFGPGTRLTVL.

This clone was counted a single time. The J gene is TRBJ1-3, the V gene TRBV6-1; D is possibly TRBD1 (5 bases). Trimming pared 2 bases from V and 4 bases from J, leaving 15 bases between. This CDR3 comprises 16 residues. Per germline, CDR1 MNHNS and CDR2 SASEGT. CDR3 in amino acids: CASSEIGGWTGNTIYF. CDR3 in DNA: TGTGCCAGCAGTGAAATCGGGGGGTGGACAGGAAACACCATATATTTT.

The genes are TRBV11-2 and TRBJ2-5, with 10 bases identical to TRBD2. The junction had 3 bases not matched to a gene; V was cut back by 5 bases and J by 3 bases. CDR3 length: 14 amino acids. Germline V lookup: CDR1 SGHAT, CDR2 FQNNGV. CDR3 nucleotides: TGTGCCAGCAGCGGGACTAGCGAAGAAGAGACCCAGTACTTC. Its translation is CASSGTSEEETQYF. The full variable domain, with the rest looked up from reference TRBV11-2 and TRBJ2-5, is EAGVAQSPRYKIIEKRQSVAFWCNPISGHATLYWYQQILGQGPKLLIQFQNNGVVDDSQLPKDRFSAERLKGVDSTLKIQPAKLEDSAVYLCASSGTSEEETQYFGPGTRLLVL.

The chain employs TRBV12-3 or TRBV12-4 and TRBJ1-1, with D perhaps TRBD1 (5 bases). The CDR3 is 12 residues long. The V gene lost 3 bases and the J gene lost 11 bases, with 13 bases spanning the gap. DNA of the CDR3: TGTGCCAGCAGTTTTAGTCAGGGATCGGCTTTCTTT. Its protein is CASSFSQGSAFF.

The chain employs TRBV6-2 or TRBV6-3 and TRBJ2-7; 9 bases map to TRBD1. The CDR3 consists of 15 residues. The V gene end was trimmed by 6 bases and the J gene end by 5 bases; junction bases not matched to a gene: 11. The V gene's germline CDR1 is MNHEY and CDR2 SVGEGT. CDR3 coding DNA: TGTGCCAGCAGCGCTGGGACAGGGCGAGACGACGAGCAGTACTTC. As protein: CASSAGTGRDDEQYF.

On this clone itself: Other DNA sequences in the same sample also yield this CDR3. J is TRBJ1-2 and V is TRBV5-1; the match to TRBD1 covers 9 bases. Per the germline V gene, CDR1 is SGHRS and CDR2 is YFSETQ. The CDR3 covers 13 residues. V was clipped by 4 bases and J by 6 bases; unmatched bases: 4. CDR3 region: CASSPGTGNGYTF. CDR3 sequence (DNA): TGCGCCAGCAGCCCAGGGACAGGGAATGGCTACACCTTC.

This clone was counted a single time. This chain joins TRBV2 and TRBJ2-7; 7 bases align to TRBD1. The CDR3 has 15 residues. J lost 5 bases, V lost 8 bases, and 15 bases had no gene match. The V gene's germline CDR1 is SNHLY and CDR2 FYNNEI. CDR3 DNA sequence: TGTGCCAGCGGCTCCCCGCGACAGGGAACTGACGAGCAGTACTTC. Protein: CASGSPRQGTDEQYF. The full variable domain, its missing parts supplied by reference TRBV2 and TRBJ2-7, is EPEVTQTPSHQVTQMGQEVILRCVPISNHLYFYWYRQILGQKVEFLVSFYNNEISEKSEIFDDQFSVERPDGSNFTLKIRSTKLEDSAMYFCASGSPRQGTDEQYFGPGTRLTVT.

V and J are TRBV5-1 and TRBJ1-1, with D maybe TRBD1 (6 bases). V was shortened by 3 bases and J by 4 bases, with 16 bases between the two germline ends. This CDR3 is built from 15 residues. Germline V gene data show CDR1 as SGHRS and CDR2 as YFSETQ. CDR3 amino acids: CASSSDSGLSTEAFF. The CDR3 DNA sequence: TGCGCCAGCAGCTCGGACAGTGGGTTGAGCACTGAAGCTTTCTTT.

This chain joins TRBV27 and TRBJ2-3; TRBD2 matches 11 bases. Germline lookup yields CDR1 MNHEY and CDR2 SMNVEV (reference sequence). V shed 1 base, J shed 6 bases, and the junction held 0 bases outside the gene matches. This CDR3 is 14 amino acids long. CDR3 DNA sequence: TGTGCCAGCAGTTTATTAGCGGGAGGGGATACGCAGTATTTT. It encodes CASSLLAGGDTQYF.

The chain joins TRBV5-6 to TRBJ2-2, with D possibly being TRBD2 (5 bases). The length of the CDR3 is 13 residues. From germline, CDR1 is SGHDT and CDR2 YYEEEE. The V gene lost 4 bases and the J gene lost 2 bases, with 6 bases spanning the gap. The DNA of the CDR3 is TGTGCCAGCAGCCCGGGAAACACCGGGGAGCTGTTTTTT. This codes for CASSPGNTGELFF.

This clone was detected only once. The rearrangement links TRBV1 to TRBJ2-1; TRBD2 was called by the table and not checked on the DNA. TRBV1 is flagged as a pseudogene. The CDR3 has 15 amino acids. The CDR3 region is CTSSRSGTSLHEQFF. For the CDR3, the DNA is TGCACCAGCAGTCGTAGCGGGACTTCCCTCCATGAGCAGTTCTTC.

This rearrangement joins TRBV5-5 to TRBJ1-4, with unresolved D. The CDR3 covers 15 residues. V was trimmed by 2 bases and J by 6 bases, leaving 14 bases between them. Germline-derived CDR1 and CDR2 are SGHKS and YYEKEE (reference sequence). The chain's CDR3 is CASSFSAQKDEKLFF. CDR3 in DNA: TGTGCCAGCAGCTTTTCCGCACAAAAAGATGAAAAACTGTTTTTT. The entire variable domain, with the rest obtained from reference TRBV5-5 and TRBJ1-4, is as follows: DAGVTQSPTHLIKTRGQQVTLRCSPISGHKSVSWYQQVLGQGPQFIFQYYEKEERGRGNFPDRFSARQFPNYSSELNVNALLLGDSALYLCASSFSAQKDEKLFFGSGTQLSVL.

J is TRBJ1-1 and V is TRBV3-1 (or the pseudogene TRBV3-2); D may be TRBD1 (5 bases). The CDR3 spans 13 residues. Trimming removed 3 bases at V and 6 bases at J, with 11 bases between. Per germline, CDR1 LGHDT and CDR2 YNNKEL (reference sequence). This CDR3 is CASSQYGGAEAFF. The CDR3 DNA is TGTGCCAGCAGCCAGTACGGAGGGGCTGAAGCTTTCTTT.

The rearrangement joins TRBV4-2 to TRBJ2-1, with 13 positions matching TRBD2. The CDR3 extends over 15 amino acids. Germline V gives CDR1 LGHNA, CDR2 YNFKEQ. After removal of 4 bases from V and 9 bases from J, the junction contained 6 bases not matched to a gene. The CDR3 DNA is TGTGCCAGCAGCCTAGGACTAGCGGGAGCGTTTGAGCAGTTCTTC. Amino acids: CASSLGLAGAFEQFF.

J is TRBJ1-2 and V is TRBV7-2; TRBD1 aligns across 9 bases. The CDR3 has 14 residues. J lost 8 bases, V lost 0 bases, and 4 bases had no gene match. Germline CDR1 SGHTA, CDR2 FQGNSA. The CDR3 nucleotides are TGTGCCAGCAGCTTAGCGGACAGGGGAGAAGGCTACACCTTC. Translation: CASSLADRGEGYTF.

The chain is built from TRBV4-3 and TRBJ2-1, with D unclear. The CDR3 contains 17 residues. The V end was cut by 1 base, the J end by 3 bases, with 16 bases between. Germline V gene data show CDR1 as LGHNA and CDR2 as YSLEER. The CDR3 bases are TGCGCCAGCAGCCAAGTTCTCACTACCCAGCACTACAATGAGCAGTTCTTC. Residues: CASSQVLTTQHYNEQFF.

The chain uses TRBV5-1 and TRBJ2-2; the D is unclear. V was pared by 1 base and J by 1 base, with 8 bases between. The germline V gene encodes CDR1 SGHRS and CDR2 YFSETQ. This CDR3 is built from 15 residues. CDR3 in DNA: TGCGCCAGCAGCTTGAAAGAGTTGAACACCGGGGAGCTGTTTTTT. It specifies CASSLKELNTGELFF.

The chain carries TRBV5-1 and TRBJ1-4; the D gene is possibly TRBD1 (5 bases). Germline lookup yields CDR1 SGHRS and CDR2 YFSETQ. Between the trimmed V and J ends, which lost 5 bases and 3 bases, there was a span of 11 bases. This CDR3 has 14 residues. In nucleotides, the CDR3 is TGCGCCAGCAGAATGGGGCTATCTAATGAAAAACTGTTTTTT. Amino acids: CASRMGLSNEKLFF.

The rearrangement links TRBV15 to TRBJ2-7, with 7 bases that match TRBD1. The germline V gene encodes CDR1 LNHNV and CDR2 YYDKDF (reference sequence). V lost 5 bases and J lost 3; bases outside the gene matches: 4. The CDR3 covers 13 residues. CDR3 sequence reads: CATSQDRFYEQYF. The DNA for the CDR3 is TGTGCCACCAGCCAGGACAGGTTCTACGAGCAGTACTTC.

The chain recombines TRBV19 with TRBJ1-2, with TRBD1 matching over 7 bases. Trimming removed 4 bases from V and 4 bases from J; junction bases left unmatched: 12. This CDR3 comprises 16 residues. The V gene's germline CDR1 is LNHDA and CDR2 SQIVND (reference sequence). The CDR3 nucleotides read TGTGCCAGTAGTACGGGACAGAGCTCTGGGATCTATGGCTACACCTTC. It specifies CASSTGQSSGIYGYTF.

The rearrangement links TRBV12-5 to TRBJ2-2; tentatively, D is TRBD1 (6 bases). Germline V gene lookup returns CDR1 LGHNT and CDR2 FRNRAP. V was trimmed by 6 bases and J by 2 bases, leaving 13 bases between them. The CDR3 consists of 15 residues. The CDR3 DNA sequence: TGTGCTAGTGGCTTCGGGACAAGTAACACCGGGGAGCTGTTTTTT. This gives the protein CASGFGTSNTGELFF.

This chain's CDR3 is CASGHGLAQETQYF. CDR3 nucleotides: TGTGCTAGTGGTCACGGACTAGCCCAAGAGACCCAGTACTTC. The chain joins TRBV12-5 to TRBJ2-5; 8 nucleotides line up with TRBD2. This CDR3 spans 14 amino acids. V shed 5 bases, J shed 1 base, and the junction held 3 bases outside the gene matches. CDR1 is LGHNT, CDR2 FRNRAP, per germline.

The rearrangement uses TRBV19 and TRBJ1-1; D possibly corresponds to TRBD1 (6 bases). The germline V and J ends were trimmed by 3 bases and 4 bases, with 15 bases remaining between them. Germline V lookup: CDR1 LNHDA, CDR2 SQIVND (reference sequence). The CDR3 has 15 residues. The CDR3 bases are TGTGCCAGTAGTATTGGGGGGGGCAGGAGCACTGAAGCTTTCTTT. Translated, it gives CASSIGGGRSTEAFF.

The V gene is TRBV6-5, the J gene TRBJ2-5, with TRBD1 matching over 7 bases. V trimming: 5 bases; J trimming: 2 bases; junction bases outside the gene matches: 8. CDR3 length equals 15 residues. CDR1 is MNHEY, CDR2 SVGAGI, per germline. The CDR3 DNA sequence: TGTGCCAGCAGTCGTCCGTCGGGACAGCAAGAGACCCAGTACTTC. As protein: CASSRPSGQQETQYF.

The genes are TRBV3-1 (or the pseudogene TRBV3-2) and TRBJ1-1; 8 positions match TRBD1. The CDR3 length is 16 residues. V was pared by 1 base and J by 1 base, with 5 bases of the junction left unmatched. CDR1 and CDR2 (germline): LGHDT, YNNKEL (reference sequence). In DNA form, the CDR3 reads TGTGCCAGCAGCCAAGGAATTCAGGGGGCGAACACTGAAGCTTTCTTT. It specifies CASSQGIQGANTEAFF.